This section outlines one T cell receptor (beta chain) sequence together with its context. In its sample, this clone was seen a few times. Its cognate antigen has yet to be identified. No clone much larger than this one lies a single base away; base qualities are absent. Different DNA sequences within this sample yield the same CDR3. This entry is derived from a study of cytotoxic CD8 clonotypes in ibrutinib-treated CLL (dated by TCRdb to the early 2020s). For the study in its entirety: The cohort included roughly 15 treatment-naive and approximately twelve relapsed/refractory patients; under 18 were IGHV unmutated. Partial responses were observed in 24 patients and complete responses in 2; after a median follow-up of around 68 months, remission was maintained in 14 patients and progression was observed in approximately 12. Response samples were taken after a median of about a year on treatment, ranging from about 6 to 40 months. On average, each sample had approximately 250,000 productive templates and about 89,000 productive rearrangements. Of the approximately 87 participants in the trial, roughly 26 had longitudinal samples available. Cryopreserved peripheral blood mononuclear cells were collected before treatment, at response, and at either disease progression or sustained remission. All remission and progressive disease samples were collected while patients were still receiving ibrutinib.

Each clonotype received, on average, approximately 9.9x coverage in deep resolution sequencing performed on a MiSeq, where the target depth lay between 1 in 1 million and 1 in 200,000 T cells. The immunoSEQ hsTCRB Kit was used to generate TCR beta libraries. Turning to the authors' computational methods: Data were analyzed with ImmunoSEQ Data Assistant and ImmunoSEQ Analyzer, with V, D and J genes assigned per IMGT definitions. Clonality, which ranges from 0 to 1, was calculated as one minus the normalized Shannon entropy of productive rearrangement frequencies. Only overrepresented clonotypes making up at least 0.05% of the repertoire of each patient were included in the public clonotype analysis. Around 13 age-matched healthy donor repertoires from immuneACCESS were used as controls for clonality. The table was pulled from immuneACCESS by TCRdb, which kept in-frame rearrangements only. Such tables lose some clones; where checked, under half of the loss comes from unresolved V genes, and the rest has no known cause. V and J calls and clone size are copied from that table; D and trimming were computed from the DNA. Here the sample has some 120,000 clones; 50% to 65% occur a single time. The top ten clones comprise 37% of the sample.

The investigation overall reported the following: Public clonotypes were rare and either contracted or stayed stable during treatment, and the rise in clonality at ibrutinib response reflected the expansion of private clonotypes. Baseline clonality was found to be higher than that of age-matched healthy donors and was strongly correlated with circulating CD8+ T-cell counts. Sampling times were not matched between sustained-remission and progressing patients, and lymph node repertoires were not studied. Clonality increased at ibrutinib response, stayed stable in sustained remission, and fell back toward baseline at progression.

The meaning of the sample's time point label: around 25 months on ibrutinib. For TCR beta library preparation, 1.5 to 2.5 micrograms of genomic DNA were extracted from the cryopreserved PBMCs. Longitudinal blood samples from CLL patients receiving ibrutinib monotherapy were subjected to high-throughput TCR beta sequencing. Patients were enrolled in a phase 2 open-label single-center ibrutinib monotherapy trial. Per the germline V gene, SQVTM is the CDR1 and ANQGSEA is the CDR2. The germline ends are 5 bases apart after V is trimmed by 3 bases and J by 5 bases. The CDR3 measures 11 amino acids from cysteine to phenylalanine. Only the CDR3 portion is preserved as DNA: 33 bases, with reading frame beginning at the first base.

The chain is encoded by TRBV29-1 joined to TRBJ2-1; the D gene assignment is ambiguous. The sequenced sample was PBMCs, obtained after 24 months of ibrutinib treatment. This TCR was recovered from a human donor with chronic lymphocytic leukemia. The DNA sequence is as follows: TGCAGCGTTGAGTCGGACAATGAGCAGTTCTTC. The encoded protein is CSVESDNEQFF.